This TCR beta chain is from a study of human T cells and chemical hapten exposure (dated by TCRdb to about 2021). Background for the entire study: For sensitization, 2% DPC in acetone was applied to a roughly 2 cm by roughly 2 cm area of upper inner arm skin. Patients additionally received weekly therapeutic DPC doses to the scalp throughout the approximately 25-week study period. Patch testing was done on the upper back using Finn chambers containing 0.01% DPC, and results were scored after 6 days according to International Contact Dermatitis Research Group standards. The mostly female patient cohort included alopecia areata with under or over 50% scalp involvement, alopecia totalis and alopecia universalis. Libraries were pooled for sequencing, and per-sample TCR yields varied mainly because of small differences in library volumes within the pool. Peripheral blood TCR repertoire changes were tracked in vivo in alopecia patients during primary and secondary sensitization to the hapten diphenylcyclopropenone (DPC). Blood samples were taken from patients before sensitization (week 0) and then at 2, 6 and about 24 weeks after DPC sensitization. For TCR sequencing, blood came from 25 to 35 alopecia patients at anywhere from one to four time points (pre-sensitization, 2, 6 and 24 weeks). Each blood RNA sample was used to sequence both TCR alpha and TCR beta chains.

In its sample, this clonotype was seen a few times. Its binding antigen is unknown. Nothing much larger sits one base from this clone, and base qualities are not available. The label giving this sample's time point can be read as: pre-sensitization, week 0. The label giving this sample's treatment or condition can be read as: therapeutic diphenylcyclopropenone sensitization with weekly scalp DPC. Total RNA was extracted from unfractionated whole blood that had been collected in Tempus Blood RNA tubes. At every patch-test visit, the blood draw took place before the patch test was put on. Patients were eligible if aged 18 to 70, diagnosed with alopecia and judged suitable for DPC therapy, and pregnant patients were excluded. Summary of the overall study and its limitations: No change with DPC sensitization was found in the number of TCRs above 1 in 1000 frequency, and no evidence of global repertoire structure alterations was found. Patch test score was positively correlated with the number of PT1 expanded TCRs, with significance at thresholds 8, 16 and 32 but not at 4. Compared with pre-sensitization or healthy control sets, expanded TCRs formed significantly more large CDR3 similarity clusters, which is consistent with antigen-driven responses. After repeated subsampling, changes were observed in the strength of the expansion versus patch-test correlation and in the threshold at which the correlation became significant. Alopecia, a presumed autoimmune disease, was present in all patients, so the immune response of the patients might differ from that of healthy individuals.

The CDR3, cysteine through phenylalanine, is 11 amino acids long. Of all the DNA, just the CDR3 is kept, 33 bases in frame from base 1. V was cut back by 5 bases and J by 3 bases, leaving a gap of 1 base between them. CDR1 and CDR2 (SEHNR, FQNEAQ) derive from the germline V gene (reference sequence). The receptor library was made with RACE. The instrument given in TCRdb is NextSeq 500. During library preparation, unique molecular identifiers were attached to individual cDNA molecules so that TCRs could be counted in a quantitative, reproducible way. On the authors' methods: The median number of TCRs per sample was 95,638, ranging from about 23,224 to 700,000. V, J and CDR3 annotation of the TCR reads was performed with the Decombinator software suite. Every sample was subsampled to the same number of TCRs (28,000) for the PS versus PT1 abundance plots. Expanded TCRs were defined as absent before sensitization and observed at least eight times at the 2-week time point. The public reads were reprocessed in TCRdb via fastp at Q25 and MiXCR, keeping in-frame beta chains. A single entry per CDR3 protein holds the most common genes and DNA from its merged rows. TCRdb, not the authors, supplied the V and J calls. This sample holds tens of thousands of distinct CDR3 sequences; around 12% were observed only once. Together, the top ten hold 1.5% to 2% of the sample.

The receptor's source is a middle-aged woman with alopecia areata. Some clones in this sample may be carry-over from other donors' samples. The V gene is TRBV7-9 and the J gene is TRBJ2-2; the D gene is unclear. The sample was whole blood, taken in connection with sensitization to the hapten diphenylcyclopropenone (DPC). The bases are TGTGCCAGCAGCCACACCGGGGAGCTGTTTTTT. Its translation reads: CASSHTGELFF.